This TCR beta chain stems from a study of shared clonotypes between healthy human individuals (dated by TCRdb to 2018 to 2021). With regard to the full study: Three men and a couple of women, aged 18 to 49 years, made up the cohort. Per donor, three plates each were used for CD4 naive and CD4 memory, two for CD8 naive, and one for CD8 memory. Blood TCR repertoires of about 5 healthy adults were deeply sequenced to estimate repertoire size and the extent of clonotype sharing between individuals. To increase sequencing depth and limit assay-specific biases, TCR repertoire library preparation and sequencing were carried out by different laboratories using diverse techniques. Each donor's leukapheresis produced roughly between roughly 0.94 and 9.5 billion PBMCs.

The investigation overall reported the following: Larger estimated clonotype richness was generally found for naive subsets than for memory subsets. Higher generation probabilities were observed for clonotypes shared by all four sorted-subset donors than for non-shared clonotypes. Incomplete sequencing was indicated by rarefaction of sorted-subset datasets, despite the large sequencing depth. Because the study included only a small number of donors, the genetic and exposure-history diversity represented was limited. Across a handful of donors, about 5.2% of naive CD4, roughly 3.8% of naive CD8, approximately 2.5% of memory CD4, and 0.4% to 0.45% of memory CD8 clonotypes were shared. Sampling was restricted to blood, and TCR repertoires in tissues likely differ from the TCR repertoires found in blood. Pairwise subsampling led to the expectation that sequencing depth would affect the degree of clonotype sharing among donors.

The donors were healthy, HIV-negative adults who had no recently reported acute infections or vaccinations. Every donor was a Caucasian adult living in Nashville, Tennessee, USA. CD4+ T cells were enriched through magnetic negative selection, after which naive cells were positively selected on CD45RA and the remaining negative fraction served as the memory subset. Blood was obtained by leukapheresis, after which PBMCs were separated by Ficoll-Histopaque density gradient centrifugation and cryopreserved in liquid nitrogen vapor phase. Purity and quantity of every magnetically sorted T cell population were checked by analytical flow cytometry. From each sorted fraction, genomic DNA was isolated and quantified by UV absorbance on a Nanodrop 2000c. Using the deep immunoSEQ assay, TCR CDR3 regions were amplified from genomic DNA by multiplex PCR. Extracted genomic DNA from each cell subset was distributed evenly across all wells of several immunoSEQ 96-well plates, and each plate was treated as a replicate. Each replicate PCR for sorted subsets received roughly 0.2 ug genomic DNA, equal to some 32,000 T cell genomes. Purified libraries were measured with a Qubit 3.0 fluorometer, size-checked on a Bioanalyzer 2100, and measured again with the KAPA Library Quantification kit. Every immunoSEQ 96-well plate was sequenced on a separate single-read 150-cycle Illumina NextSeq 550 flow cell. On the study's bioinformatics: Because only junctional sequences without quality scores were contained in the immunoSEQ output, filtering matching that applied to full-length reads could not be performed. To assign V/J genes and CDR3, sequences were annotated against IMGT germline references using PyIR, a Python wrapper for IgBLAST v1.9. Any read was removed if the V/J assignment was weak (E-value above 1e-6), the CDR3 was missing, or the read contained stop codons, out-of-frame junctions, or ambiguous translated residues. V3J clonotypes were defined by identical inferred V gene, J gene, and CDR3 amino acid sequence. Percentage overlap between repertoires was calculated by dividing the number of shared unique clonotypes by the size of the smaller repertoire. RTK rarefaction, the Chao1 estimator, and Recon v2.1 estimates of unobserved clonotypes were used to assess repertoire richness. Generation probabilities were computed with OLGA for all TCRbeta clonotypes obtained by the gDNA method from four donors. Not all clones reach the TCRdb copy of this immuneACCESS table, which keeps in-frame sequences only. Checked studies attribute under half of the gap to unresolved V genes and leave the rest unexplained. V and J calls and clone size are given by that table; D and trimming were obtained from the DNA. In all, the sample holds hundreds of thousands of clones, and about 74% of those were seen once. The ten most abundant clones make up about 1.8% of the sample.

According to the germline V gene (reference sequence), CDR1 reads GTSNPN and CDR2 reads SVGIG. Cut back by 2 bases and 6 bases, the V and J ends lie 9 bases apart. From the cysteine through the phenylalanine, the CDR3 covers 12 amino acids. Only the CDR3 part of the read is kept: 36 bases, read in frame from the first base. This clone was observed many times. Its antigen is currently not known. Qualities for individual bases were not recorded, and no much larger clone is one base off. Sequencing was performed on memory CD4+ T cells sorted from blood. In the paper's terms, the cell subset or site label means: CD45RA-negative fraction. The clonotype was recovered from a woman aged 25 to 39 in good health. The rearrangement joined TRBV30 to TRBJ2-3; the D gene identity is not certain. For the CDR3, the sequence is CAWSPLRDTQYF. The sequenced DNA is TGTGCCTGGAGTCCCCTTCGGGATACGCAGTATTTT.